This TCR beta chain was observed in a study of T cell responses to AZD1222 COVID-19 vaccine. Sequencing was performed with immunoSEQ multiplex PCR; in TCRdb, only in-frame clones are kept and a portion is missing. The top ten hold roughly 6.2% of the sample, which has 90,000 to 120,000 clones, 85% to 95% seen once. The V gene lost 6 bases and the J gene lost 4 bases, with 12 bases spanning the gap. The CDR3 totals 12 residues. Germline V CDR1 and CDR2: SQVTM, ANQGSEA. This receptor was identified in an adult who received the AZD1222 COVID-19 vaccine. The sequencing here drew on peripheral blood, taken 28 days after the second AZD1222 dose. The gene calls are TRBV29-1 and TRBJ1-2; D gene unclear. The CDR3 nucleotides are TGCAGCGTCGGCACAGAATTCTATGGCTACACCTTC. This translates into CSVGTEFYGYTF.